This T cell receptor beta chain was identified in a study of molecular identifiers for immune sequencing clone quantification. Study in general: Replicate experiments took RNA from around 18,000 or 91,000 naive CD8 cells, divided it five ways and sequenced four.

Bulk TCR libraries used previously described methods and listed TCR primers. One entry per CDR3 protein results from TCRdb running MiXCR on the PCR reads. The table has approximately 590,000 distinct CDR3 sequences, roughly 25% seen once; the top ten hold roughly 0.83%. V was cut by 1 base and J by 5 bases, with 6 bases left in between. The CDR3 loop spans 12 amino acids. CDR1 and CDR2 from the germline V gene are MGHRA and YSYEKL. The chain links TRBV4-1 to TRBJ2-7; D gene ambiguous. The sample comprised naive CD8+ T cells from blood, with Jurkat cell RNA spiked in. The subset denotes: FACS-sorted CD8+CD4-CCR7+CD45RA+ naive T cells. The sequence came from a human donor in good health. Some libraries in this study had Jurkat cell RNA spiked in. The CDR3 loop is CASSQVGNEQYF. CDR3 DNA: TGCGCCAGCAGCCAAGTGGGTAACGAGCAGTACTTC.